The rows below give T cell receptor beta chains drawn from one sample of a study of T cell responses to AZD1222 COVID-19 vaccine. Only in-frame clones appear in the TCRdb table, and some are missing; sequencing was by immunoSEQ multiplex PCR. This sample has over 120,000 clones, with 85% to 95% found just once. Sample: peripheral blood, taken after recovery from COVID-19. The source is an adult who had recovered from COVID-19. Both conserved end residues are part of each CDR3. A D gene is named only where the DNA matches it firmly. Clone size appears in some rows only: once, few, many, or a class for an expanded clone.

clone_size,d_call,j_call,v_call,cdr3_nt,cdr3_aa
.,.,TRBJ1-3,TRBV6-1,TGTGCCAGCAGTGAACAGGGGCGTGGAAACACCATATATTTT,CASSEQGRGNTIYF
.,.,TRBJ2-5,TRBV9,TGTGCCAGCAGCGTAGGGGGTCTGCCATACGAGACCCAGTACTTC,CASSVGGLPYETQYF
.,.,TRBJ2-1,TRBV27,TGTGCCAGCAGTATCGGAAGTACTTGGCGTGAGCAGTTCTTC,CASSIGSTWREQFF
once,.,TRBJ1-5,TRBV28,TGTGCCAGCAGAACAGTCAGTCAGCCCCAGCATTTT,CASRTVSQPQHF
.,.,TRBJ2-1,TRBV28,TGTGCCAGCAGGCGATACAATGAGCAGTTCTTC,CASRRYNEQFF
.,.,TRBJ1-3,TRBV7-8,TGTGCCAGCAGCTTGGACGGGAGCTCTGGAAACACCATATATTTT,CASSLDGSSGNTIYF
.,.,TRBJ2-7,TRBV5-6,TGTGCCAGCAGCTTGGTGACTGAGCAGTACTTC,CASSLVTEQYF
once,TRBD1,TRBJ1-4,TRBV3-1/TRBV3-2,TGTGCCAGCAGCCCCTCCTCGTCGGGACAGGATGAAAAACTGTTTTTT,CASSPSSSGQDEKLFF
.,TRBD2,TRBJ2-5,TRBV28,TGTGCCAGCAGTTTACGTTATTGGACTAGCGGGAATAGGAAAGAGACCCAGTACTTC,CASSLRYWTSGNRKETQYF
.,TRBD1,TRBJ2-7,TRBV4-1,TGCGCCAGCAGCCAAGTCGCTCAGGGGGCCGTCTACGAGCAGTACTTC,CASSQVAQGAVYEQYF
.,TRBD2,TRBJ2-7,TRBV4-1,TGCGCCAGCAGCCAATTCAGCGGGGTCTCCTACGAGCAGTACTTC,CASSQFSGVSYEQYF
.,.,TRBJ2-3,TRBV5-1,TGCGCCAGCAGCTTTGTCAGCGGGAGCACAGATACGCAGTATTTT,CASSFVSGSTDTQYF
.,.,TRBJ2-3,TRBV18,TGTGCCAGCTCTCCTCCTAGCACAGATACGCAGTATTTT,CASSPPSTDTQYF
once,TRBD1,TRBJ1-5,TRBV28,TGTGCCAGCAGCTCCAGGGGGCAGCCCCAGCATTTT,CASSSRGQPQHF
once,.,TRBJ2-3,TRBV3-1/TRBV3-2,TGTGCCAGCAGCCTTCTAGATACGCAGTATTTT,CASSLLDTQYF
.,TRBD2,TRBJ2-3,TRBV3-1/TRBV3-2,TGTGCCAGCAGCCGGGTTCTAGCGGGGAGCACAGATACGCAGTATTTT,CASSRVLAGSTDTQYF
.,TRBD2,TRBJ2-5,TRBV15,TGTGCCACCAGCGTGACAGGGCTAGCGGGAGTTTCGGGGTACCAAGAGACCCAGTACTTC,CATSVTGLAGVSGYQETQYF
.,.,TRBJ2-7,TRBV28,TGTGCCAGCAGTTTTTCCGGACCGGGGGAGCAGTACTTC,CASSFSGPGEQYF
.,TRBD1,TRBJ2-7,TRBV19,TGTGCCAGTAGTACCCTCGGGACAGGGGGCGCGTACGAGCAGTACTTC,CASSTLGTGGAYEQYF
.,.,TRBJ1-1,TRBV7-9,TGTGCCAGCAGTCATAGGGGTTTCAAAGAAGCTTTCTTT,CASSHRGFKEAFF
.,.,TRBJ1-2,TRBV4-1,TGCGCCAGCAGCCAAGATTCCAGCCCTCCCAACTATGGCTACACCTTC,CASSQDSSPPNYGYTF
.,.,TRBJ1-5,TRBV28,TGTGCCAGCAGTTCCCCGGACAAGAAGAATCAGCCCCAGCATTTT,CASSSPDKKNQPQHF
.,.,TRBJ2-6,TRBV7-9,TGTGCCAGCAGCCCGCCGACCCGTTTAATTGGTTCTGGGGCCAACGTCCTGACTTTC,CASSPPTRLIGSGANVLTF
.,TRBD2,TRBJ2-1,TRBV5-1,TGCGCCAGCAGCTTGGCTGAGACTAGCAGCTATGAGCAGTTCTTC,CASSLAETSSYEQFF
.,.,TRBJ1-4,TRBV7-9,TGTGCCAGCAGTCCGGGGTCTGAGGGAAAACTGTTTTTT,CASSPGSEGKLFF
.,.,TRBJ2-3,TRBV6-6,TGTGCCAGCAGTTACTCAGGAATAGCCCTCACAGATACGCAGTATTTT,CASSYSGIALTDTQYF
.,TRBD2,TRBJ2-1,TRBV9,TGTGCCAGCAGCGTAGGGGAGGGCCCCTTGACCAATGAGCAGTTCTTC,CASSVGEGPLTNEQFF
.,.,TRBJ2-7,TRBV28,TGTGCCAGCAGTATCCGGGACGGGGATTACGAGCAGTACTTC,CASSIRDGDYEQYF
.,.,TRBJ1-5,TRBV2,TGTGCCAGCAGTGAGAAGTCCGGATTTTTGAGCAATCAGCCCCAGCATTTT,CASSEKSGFLSNQPQHF
.,TRBD1,TRBJ2-7,TRBV5-1,TGCGCCAGCAGCTTAACAGGGGTGGCTTCCTACGAGCAGTACTTC,CASSLTGVASYEQYF
.,.,TRBJ2-2,TRBV5-1,TGCGCCAGCAGCTTCTCAGGGGGGCGCGGGACCGGGGAGCTGTTTTTT,CASSFSGGRGTGELFF
.,.,TRBJ2-2,TRBV9,TGTGCCAGCAGCGCCAGGGACACCGGGGAGCTGTTTTTT,CASSARDTGELFF
few,.,TRBJ1-4,TRBV19,TGTGCCAGTAGCTTGAGCCGGACCGGGGGAAAAGAACTGTTTTTT,CASSLSRTGGKELFF
once,.,TRBJ1-1,TRBV6-5,TGTGCCAGCACGCCAACTCGCGCACAGAACACTGAAGCTTTCTTT,CASTPTRAQNTEAFF
.,.,TRBJ1-6,TRBV27,TGTGCCAGCAGTCTATCGGGAGGTAATTCACCCCTCCACTTT,CASSLSGGNSPLHF
.,TRBD2,TRBJ2-1,TRBV19,TGTGCCAGTAGTATTCGGGCTAGCGGGATAGGGAATGAGCAGTTCTTC,CASSIRASGIGNEQFF
.,TRBD1,TRBJ1-4,TRBV30,TGTGCCTGGAGTCAGGGGGTGACTAATGAAAAACTGTTTTTT,CAWSQGVTNEKLFF
.,TRBD1,TRBJ2-7,TRBV7-9,TGTGCCAGCAGACCTACACAACAGGGGTACGAGCAGTACTTC,CASRPTQQGYEQYF
.,.,TRBJ1-5,TRBV28,TGTGCCAGCAGTTTAGATAGGCAGCCCCAGCATTTT,CASSLDRQPQHF
.,.,TRBJ2-1,TRBV27,TGTGCCAGCTCCCCTAGCAGCAAATCCAATGAGCAGTTCTTC,CASSPSSKSNEQFF
once,TRBD1,TRBJ1-1,TRBV19,TGTGCCAGTAGTAAGGACAGGTCGAACACTGAAGCTTTCTTT,CASSKDRSNTEAFF
.,.,TRBJ1-4,TRBV5-1,TGCGCCAGCAGCTTGGGAAAAACTAATGAAAAACTGTTTTTT,CASSLGKTNEKLFF
.,TRBD2,TRBJ2-7,TRBV9,TGTGCCAGCAGCGTGCTAGCGGGAGGGCCCGACGAGCAGTACTTC,CASSVLAGGPDEQYF
.,.,TRBJ1-6,TRBV7-8,TGTGCCAGCAGCTTCGAAAAACGGGATTCACCCCTCCACTTT,CASSFEKRDSPLHF
.,TRBD1,TRBJ2-5,TRBV12-3/TRBV12-4,TGTGCCAGCAGTCCGGGACAGCAAGAGACCCAGTACTTC,CASSPGQQETQYF
.,TRBD2,TRBJ2-1,TRBV6-5,TGTGCCAGCATTCCGGGACTAGGTTTTGGTGAGCAGTTCTTC,CASIPGLGFGEQFF
.,.,TRBJ2-7,TRBV18,TGTGCCAGCTCACCAGCAGGAACAGGGCCCTACGAGCAGTACTTC,CASSPAGTGPYEQYF
.,TRBD1,TRBJ1-6,TRBV30,TGTGCCTGGGCCTCCAGGGGGGCGAACTATAATTCACCCCTCCACTTT,CAWASRGANYNSPLHF
.,.,TRBJ2-7,TRBV30,TGTGCCTGGAGTGGGTGGGACGAGCAGTACTTC,CAWSGWDEQYF
.,.,TRBJ2-1,TRBV6-4,TGTGCCAGCAGTGACTCTGGAGGGGATTACAATGAGCAGTTCTTC,CASSDSGGDYNEQFF
.,.,TRBJ2-1,TRBV28,TGTGCCAGCAGTTCCACTCCAGGAGGGTACAATGAGCAGTTCTTC,CASSSTPGGYNEQFF
.,.,TRBJ2-5,TRBV4-1,TGCGCCAGCAGCCAAGACCCTGAGGGAGCGCCCCAAGAGACCCAGTACTTC,CASSQDPEGAPQETQYF
.,.,TRBJ2-5,TRBV27,TGTGCCAGCAGTTCCCCCTCGAATAATCTTGAGACCCAGTACTTC,CASSSPSNNLETQYF